The entry below describes one T cell receptor beta chain. Germline CDR1 LGHNA, CDR2 YSLEER. The junction had 2 bases not matched to a gene; V was cut back by 2 bases and J by 2 bases. CDR3 length equals 15 residues. RNA was extracted and reverse transcribed into cDNA as the sequencing template. Only in-frame clones appear in the TCRdb table, and some are missing; sequencing was by immunoSEQ multiplex PCR. The data show approximately 57,000 clones, around 97% seen once. The data stem from a study of CD8+ T cells in alopecia areata. Study background: Each of the treated patients was given oral tofacitinib, 5 to 10 mg twice daily, for moderate-to-severe alopecia areata.

The receptor's source is a human donor with alopecia areata. The gene calls are TRBV4-3 and TRBJ2-3, with 9 bases identical to TRBD1. Sequenced here: CD8+ T cells sorted from blood, sampled at week 0. CDR3 nucleotide sequence: TGCGCCAGCAGCCAACGGGACAGGGACACAGATACGCAGTATTTT. Protein product: CASSQRDRDTDTQYF.